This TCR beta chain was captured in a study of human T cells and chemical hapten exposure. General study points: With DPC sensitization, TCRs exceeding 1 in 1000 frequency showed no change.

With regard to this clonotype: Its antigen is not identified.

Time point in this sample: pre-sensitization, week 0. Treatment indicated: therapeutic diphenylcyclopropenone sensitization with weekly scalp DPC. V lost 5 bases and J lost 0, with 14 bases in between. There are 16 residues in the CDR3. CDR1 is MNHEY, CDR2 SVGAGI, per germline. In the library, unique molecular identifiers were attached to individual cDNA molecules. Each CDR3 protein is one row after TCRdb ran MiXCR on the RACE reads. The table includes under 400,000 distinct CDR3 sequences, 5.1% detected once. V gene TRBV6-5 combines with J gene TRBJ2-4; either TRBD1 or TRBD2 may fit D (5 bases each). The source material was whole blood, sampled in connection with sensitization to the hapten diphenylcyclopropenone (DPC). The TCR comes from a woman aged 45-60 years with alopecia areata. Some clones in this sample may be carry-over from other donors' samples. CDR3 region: CASSRGTATAKNIQYF. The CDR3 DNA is TGTGCCAGCAGTCGAGGGACCGCTACAGCCAAAAACATTCAGTACTTC.